One TCR beta chain is described in this entry. Assay: immunoSEQ multiplex PCR; the TCRdb copy retains only in-frame clones and omits some. The table records 50,000 or so clones, over 65% of them present only once. The sort gate was single viable CD3+CD4+CD8-CD45RO+ cells for memory CD4+ T cells. The data derive from a study of memory CD4+ T cells and cytomegalovirus serostatus. Trimming left V 5 bases short and J 3 bases short, with 11 bases between. The CDR3 contains 13 residues. Germline V gives CDR1 MNHEY, CDR2 SVGAGI. Material: memory CD4+ T cells from blood. The clonotype comes from an adult in good health and CMV-seronegative. The chain links TRBV6-5 to TRBJ2-7, with a weak D call TRBD1 (5 bases). CDR3 sequence (DNA): TGTGCCAGCAGTGGCCCAGGGTTCTACGAGCAGTACTTC. Translated: CASSGPGFYEQYF.